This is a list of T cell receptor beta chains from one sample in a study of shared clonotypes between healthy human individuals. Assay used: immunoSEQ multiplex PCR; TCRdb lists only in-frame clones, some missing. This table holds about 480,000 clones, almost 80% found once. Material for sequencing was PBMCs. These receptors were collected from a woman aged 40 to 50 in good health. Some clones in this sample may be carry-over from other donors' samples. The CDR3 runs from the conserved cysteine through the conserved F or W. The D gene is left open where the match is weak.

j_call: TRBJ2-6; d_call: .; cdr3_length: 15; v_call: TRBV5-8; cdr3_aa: CASSRRGSGANVLTF
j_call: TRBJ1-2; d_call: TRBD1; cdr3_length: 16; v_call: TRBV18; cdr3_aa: CASSPGQGAERYGYTF
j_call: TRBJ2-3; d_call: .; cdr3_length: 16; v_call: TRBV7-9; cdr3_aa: CASSPGILASTDTQYF
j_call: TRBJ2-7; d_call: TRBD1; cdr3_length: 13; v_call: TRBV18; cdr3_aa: CASSLMDRGEQYF
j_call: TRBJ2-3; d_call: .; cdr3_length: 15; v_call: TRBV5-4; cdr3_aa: CASSSPRGNTDTQYF
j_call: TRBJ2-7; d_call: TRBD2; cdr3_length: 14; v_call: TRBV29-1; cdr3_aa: CSVGTSGASYEQYF
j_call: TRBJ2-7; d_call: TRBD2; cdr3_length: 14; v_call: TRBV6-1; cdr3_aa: CASRGLAGAYEQYF
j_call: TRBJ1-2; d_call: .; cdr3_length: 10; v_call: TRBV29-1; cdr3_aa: CSVEAEGYTF
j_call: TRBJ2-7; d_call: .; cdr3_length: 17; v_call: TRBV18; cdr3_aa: CASSPPWSDRMRNEQYF
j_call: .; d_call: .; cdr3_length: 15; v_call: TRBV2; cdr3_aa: CASSEGRGETYEQYF
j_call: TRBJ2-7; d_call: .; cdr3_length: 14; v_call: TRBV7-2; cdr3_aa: CASSRDGSSYEQYF
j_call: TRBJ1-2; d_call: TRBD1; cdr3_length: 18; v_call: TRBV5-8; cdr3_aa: CASSFLSGQGAINYGYTF
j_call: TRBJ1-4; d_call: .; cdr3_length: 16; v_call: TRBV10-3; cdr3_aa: CAISEKGGGTNEKLFF
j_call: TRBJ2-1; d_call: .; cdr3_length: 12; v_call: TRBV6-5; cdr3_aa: CASSSRYNEQFF